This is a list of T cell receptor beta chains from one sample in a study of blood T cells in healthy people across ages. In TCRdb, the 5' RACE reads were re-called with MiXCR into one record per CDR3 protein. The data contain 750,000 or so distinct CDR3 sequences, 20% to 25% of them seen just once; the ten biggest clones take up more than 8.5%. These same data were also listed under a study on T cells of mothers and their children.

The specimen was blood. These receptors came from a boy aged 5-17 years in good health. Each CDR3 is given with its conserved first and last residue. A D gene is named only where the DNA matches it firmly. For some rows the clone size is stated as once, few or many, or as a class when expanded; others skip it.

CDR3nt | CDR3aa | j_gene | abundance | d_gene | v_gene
TGCAGTGCTAGCGGAGGGACAGACCAAGAGACCCAGTACTTC | CSASGGTDQETQYF | TRBJ2-5 | few | . | TRBV20-1
TGTGCCAGCAGTTTCCCCGGCCCAAGAAAAGGGGGAGAACGTGAGCAGTACTTC | CASSFPGPRKGGEREQYF | TRBJ2-5 | . | . | TRBV12-3/TRBV12-4
TGTGCCAGCAGCTCCCCCCTCACCGCAATGAACACTGAAGCTTTCTTT | CASSSPLTAMNTEAFF | TRBJ1-1 | . | . | TRBV7-2
TGTGCCACCCGGTTGGAGGGAGGGAACACTGAAGCTTTCTTT | CATRLEGGNTEAFF | TRBJ1-1 | . | . | TRBV15
TGCAGTGCTAGAGCTCTTCACGGTACCTACAATGAGCAGTTCTTC | CSARALHGTYNEQFF | TRBJ2-1 | few | . | TRBV20-1
TGTGCCAGCAGCTTGATGGCGGCGAGCTCCTACGAGCAGTACTTC | CASSLMAASSYEQYF | TRBJ2-7 | . | . | TRBV7-8
TGTGCCAGCAGCGGGACTAGCGGGAGACTGAACACCGGGGAGCTGTTTTTT | CASSGTSGRLNTGELFF | TRBJ2-2 | few | TRBD2 | TRBV5-6
TGCAGTGCTAGAGACCCAGCGACAGGGGACTCCTACGAGCAGTACTTC | CSARDPATGDSYEQYF | TRBJ2-7 | many | TRBD1 | TRBV20-1
TGTGCCAGCAGCTTTCCTCGGACAGGACCGAACTATGGTTACACCTTC | CASSFPRTGPNYGYTF | TRBJ1-2 | few | TRBD1 | TRBV13
TGCAGCGTTGAAGCTCTAGCGGGAGGACCCTACAATGAGCAGTTCTTC | CSVEALAGGPYNEQFF | TRBJ2-1 | . | TRBD2 | TRBV29-1
TGCAGTGCCTCAGCGGGGGGATCCCCCCTTGATACGCAGTATTTT | CSASAGGSPLDTQYF | TRBJ2-3 | few | TRBD2 | TRBV29-1
TGCGCCAGCAGGGGACAAATCTCCTACGAGCAGTACTTC | CASRGQISYEQYF | TRBJ2-7 | . | . | TRBV10-2
TGTGCCAGCAGCTTAGATATCGGGATCCAAATGGGAGAGCAGTACTTC | CASSLDIGIQMGEQYF | TRBJ2-7 | few | . | TRBV11-2
TGTGCCAGCACCAAAAAGGGCGCCACAGTCTATGGCTACACCTTC | CASTKKGATVYGYTF | TRBJ1-2 | few | . | TRBV13
TGTGCCAGCAGCGCACAGGCTGGAAACACCATATATTTT | CASSAQAGNTIYF | TRBJ1-3 | few | . | TRBV5-5
TGTGCCAGCAGCCACAGACTGGCAGGGCCCTCCTACGAGCAGTACTTC | CASSHRLAGPSYEQYF | TRBJ2-7 | few | . | TRBV3-1
TGTGCCAGCAGCTTGATAGGAGCAGATACGCAGTATTTT | CASSLIGADTQYF | TRBJ2-3 | . | . | TRBV7-8